The sequence of this T cell receptor (beta chain) was determined in a study of T cells in Graves' hyperthyroidism and ophthalmopathy. Amplified regions were TCR beta CDR3 sequences from RNA transcripts. Using the HTBI primer set, a first-round RT-PCR was run on the TCR CDR3. TCRdb re-derived calls from the multiplex PCR reads in MiXCR, one entry per CDR3 protein. This table holds 550,000 to 650,000 distinct CDR3 sequences, approximately 15% found once. Hyperthyroidism in the patients, aged 18 to 65, was newly diagnosed and under 2 months in duration. Patients were excluded because of uncontrolled infection, other autoimmune disease, pregnancy or lactation. Sampled blood dates from first hyperthyroidism diagnosis, and it precedes any ophthalmopathy symptoms. This clonotype was counted a few times. This CDR3 region has 17 residues. Germline V gives CDR1 LGHDT, CDR2 YNNKEL (reference sequence). J gave up 6 bases and V 4 bases, and 14 bases lay outside the gene matches.

The source is a woman between 25 and 40 years old with Graves' hyperthyroidism that later progressed to Graves' ophthalmopathy. This chain joins TRBV3-1 and TRBJ2-1; 8 nucleotides match TRBD2. The sequenced sample was blood. The CDR3 DNA sequence: TGTGCCAGCAGCCCTCTATCGAGCGGGAGTACCGTCAATGAGCAGTTCTTC. Encoded protein: CASSPLSSGSTVNEQFF.